The present entry profiles one TCR beta chain with its context. Its antigen is as yet unknown. The PCR was carried out with 60 Vbeta primers and 13 Jbeta primers. Using immunoSEQ multiplex PCR, the repertoire was profiled, and TCRdb retains in-frame clones only, with some absent. This table holds about 93,000 clones, approximately 60% found once. The data originate from a study of cytomegalovirus exposure and HLA in healthy donors. Study results and limitations: Prediction of most subjects' HLA-A and HLA-B alleles by TCR beta sequences was reportedly accurate. The study found most TCR sequences rare, yet found some public TCRs in many donors. Cytomegalovirus association was assigned to under 200 TCR beta chains.

V lost 4 bases and J 4 bases, leaving 16 bases between the germline ends. Germline V CDR1 and CDR2: SEHNR, FQNEAQ (reference sequence). This CDR3 is built from 16 residues. The sequence derives from a boy younger than 18 in good health and CMV-seropositive. The chain carries TRBV7-9 and TRBJ2-2; no firm D call. What was sequenced was PBMCs. The CDR3 coding sequence is TGTGCCAGCAGCTCCTACACCCTGGGCCGCACCGGGGAGCTGTTTTTT. Protein product: CASSSYTLGRTGELFF.